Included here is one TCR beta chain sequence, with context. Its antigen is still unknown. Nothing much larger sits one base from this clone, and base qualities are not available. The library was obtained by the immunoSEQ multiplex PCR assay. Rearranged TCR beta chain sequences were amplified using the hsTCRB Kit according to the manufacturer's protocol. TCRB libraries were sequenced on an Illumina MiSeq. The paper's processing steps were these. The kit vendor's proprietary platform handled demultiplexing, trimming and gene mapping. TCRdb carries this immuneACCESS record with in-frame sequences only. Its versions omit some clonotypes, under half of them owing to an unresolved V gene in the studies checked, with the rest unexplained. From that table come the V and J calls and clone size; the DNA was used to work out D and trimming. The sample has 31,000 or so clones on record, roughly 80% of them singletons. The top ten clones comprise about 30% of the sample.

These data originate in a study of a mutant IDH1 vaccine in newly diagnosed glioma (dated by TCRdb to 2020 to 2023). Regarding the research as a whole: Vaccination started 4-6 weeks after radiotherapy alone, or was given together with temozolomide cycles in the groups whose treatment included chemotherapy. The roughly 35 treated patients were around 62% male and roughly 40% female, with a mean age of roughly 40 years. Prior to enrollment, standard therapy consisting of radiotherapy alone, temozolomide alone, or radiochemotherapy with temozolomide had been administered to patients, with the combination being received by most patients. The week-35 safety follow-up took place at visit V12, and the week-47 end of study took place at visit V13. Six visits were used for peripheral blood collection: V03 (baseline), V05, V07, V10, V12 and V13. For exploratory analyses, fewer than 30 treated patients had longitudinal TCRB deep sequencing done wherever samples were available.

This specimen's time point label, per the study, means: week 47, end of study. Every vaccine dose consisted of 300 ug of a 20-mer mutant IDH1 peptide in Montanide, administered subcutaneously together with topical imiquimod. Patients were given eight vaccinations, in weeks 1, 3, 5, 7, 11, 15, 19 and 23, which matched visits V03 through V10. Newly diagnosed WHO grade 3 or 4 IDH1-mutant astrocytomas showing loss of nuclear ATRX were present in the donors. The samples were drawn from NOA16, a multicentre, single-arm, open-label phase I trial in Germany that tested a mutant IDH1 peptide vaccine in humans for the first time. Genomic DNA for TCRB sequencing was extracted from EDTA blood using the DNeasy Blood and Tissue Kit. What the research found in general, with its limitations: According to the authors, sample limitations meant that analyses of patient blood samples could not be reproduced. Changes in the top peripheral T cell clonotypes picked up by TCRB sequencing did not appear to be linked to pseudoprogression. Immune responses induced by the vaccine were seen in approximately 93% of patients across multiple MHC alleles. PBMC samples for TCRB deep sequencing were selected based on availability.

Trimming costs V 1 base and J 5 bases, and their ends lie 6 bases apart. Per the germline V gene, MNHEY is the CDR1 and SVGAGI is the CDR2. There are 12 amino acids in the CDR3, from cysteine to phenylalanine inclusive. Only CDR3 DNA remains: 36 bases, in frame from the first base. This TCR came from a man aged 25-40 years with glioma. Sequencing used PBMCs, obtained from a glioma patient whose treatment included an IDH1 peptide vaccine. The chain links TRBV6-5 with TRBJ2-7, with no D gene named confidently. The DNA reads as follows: TGTGCCAGCAGTTACTTTGGTGACGAGCAGTACTTC. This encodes CASSYFGDEQYF.